The 18 T cell receptor beta chains presented below share a single source sample, sequenced in a study of beta chain features in type 1 diabetes. Expressed TCRB transcripts were sequenced because the entire RNA isolate underwent reverse transcription. The method was immunoSEQ multiplex PCR; TCRdb's version includes in-frame clones alone and lacks a portion of them. The sample has roughly 15,000 clones, 70% seen once. Study-wide points: TCRB CDR3s from Type 1 diabetes patients were moderately but significantly shorter in all four CD4+ subsets.

These receptors have no known antigen. Sequenced input: stem cell memory CD4+ T cells from blood. These receptors were taken from a man aged 25-45 years with type 1 diabetes.

CDR3: CASSESGGARNEQFF. Written as DNA, the CDR3 is TGTGCCAGCAGCGAAAGCGGGGGGGCTAGGAATGAGCAGTTCTTC. The chain employs TRBV7-3 and TRBJ2-1; 10 bases match TRBD2. Looked up from germline, CDR1 is SGHTA and CDR2 is FQGTGA. The CDR3 length is 15 residues. V dropped 5 bases and J dropped 7; count of bases not matched to a gene: 8.

The gene calls are TRBV28 and TRBJ1-5; unclear D gene. In germline, CDR1 is MDHEN, CDR2 SYDVKM. With 5 bases removed from V and 4 bases from J, the gap between germline ends came to 6 bases. This CDR3 has 12 residues. The CDR3 sequence: CASSQLNQPQHF. CDR3 sequence (DNA): TGTGCCAGCAGTCAACTGAATCAGCCCCAGCATTTT.

This clone was seen only a few times. The rearrangement uses TRBV29-1 and TRBJ2-1, with D possibly matching TRBD2 (5 bases). The V and J ends lost 4 bases and 2 bases respectively, with 9 bases between them. This CDR3 has 13 residues. Germline V gene sequence: CDR1 SQVTM, CDR2 ANQGSEA. Here the CDR3 reads CSVGYGAYNEQFF. The DNA for the CDR3 is TGCAGCGTTGGATACGGGGCCTACAATGAGCAGTTCTTC.

This clone has a handful of counts. The chain joins TRBV7-2 to TRBJ2-1; D is perhaps TRBD2 (5 bases). There are 14 residues in the CDR3. CDR1 and CDR2 from the germline V gene are SGHTA and FQGNSA. V lost 1 base, J lost 2 bases, and 6 bases lay in between. For the CDR3, the DNA is TGTGCCAGCAGCTTAGAGAGGGCCTACAATGAGCAGTTCTTC. Encoded protein: CASSLERAYNEQFF.

The chain employs TRBV6-1 and TRBJ1-1; D may be TRBD1 (5 bases). The CDR3 loop spans 16 amino acids. V lost 1 base and J 4 bases, leaving 16 bases between the germline ends. Germline V gives CDR1 MNHNS, CDR2 SASEGT. DNA of the CDR3: TGTGCCAGCAGTGAAGACCCAGGGTGGAGGGGCACTGAAGCTTTCTTT. Translation: CASSEDPGWRGTEAFF.

This chain uses TRBV29-1 with TRBJ2-5, with D hard to call. V lost 5 bases and J 4 bases, leaving 8 bases between the germline ends. Per germline, CDR1 SQVTM and CDR2 ANQGSEA. CDR3 length: 11 residues. The CDR3 region is CSVQRGETQYF. The CDR3 nucleotides are TGCAGCGTTCAGCGTGGAGAGACCCAGTACTTC.

This rearrangement joins TRBV7-6 to TRBJ1-1; 7 bases map to TRBD1. CDR3 length: 14 amino acids. The germline V gene has CDR1 SGHVS and CDR2 FNYEAQ. V gave up 1 base and J gave up 5 bases; unmatched junction bases: 4. The CDR3 DNA reads as TGTGCCAGCAGCTTAGACAGGGGCGGAACTGAAGCTTTCTTT. Translating it yields CASSLDRGGTEAFF.

This clone has just one count. The chain joins TRBV5-1 to TRBJ1-5; D not certain. The V gene's germline CDR1 is SGHRS and CDR2 YFSETQ. V lost 7 bases to trimming and J lost 0 bases, with 8 bases between them. This CDR3 spans 13 amino acids. The DNA of the CDR3 is TGCGCCAGCGGTCTAGATAGCAATCAGCCCCAGCATTTT. It specifies CASGLDSNQPQHF.

This sequence joins TRBV6-5 and TRBJ2-2, with D maybe TRBD2 (5 bases). The CDR3 totals 15 residues. Germline CDR1 MNHEY, CDR2 SVGAGI. Trimming stripped 6 bases from V and 5 bases from J, with 16 bases between. The CDR3: CASSLLASGTGELFF. The CDR3 nucleotides are TGTGCCAGCAGCCTTCTGGCATCGGGAACCGGGGAGCTGTTTTTT.

The chain employs TRBV5-6 and TRBJ2-3; 13 bases fit TRBD2. The V gene's germline CDR1 is SGHDT and CDR2 YYEEEE. This CDR3 is 16 amino acids long. Unmatched junction bases numbered 4, after V lost 4 bases and J lost 2 bases. CDR3: CASSGGLAGTTDTQYF. CDR3 in DNA: TGTGCCAGCAGCGGGGGACTAGCGGGGACCACAGATACGCAGTATTTT. Full variable domain (rest looked up from reference TRBV5-6 and TRBJ2-3): DAGVTQSPTHLIKTRGQQVTLRCSPKSGHDTVSWYQQALGQGPQFIFQYYEEEERQRGNFPDRFSGHQFPNYSSELNVNALLLGDSALYLCASSGGLAGTTDTQYFGPGTRLTVL.

The chain employs TRBV4-2 and TRBJ1-2, with 10 nucleotides matching TRBD1. Germline V gene lookup returns CDR1 LGHNA and CDR2 YNFKEQ. The CDR3 is 14 residues long. The V gene end was trimmed by 0 bases and the J gene end by 8 bases; junction bases not matched to a gene: 3. Here the CDR3 reads CASSQDPGQGGYTF. The CDR3 DNA reads as TGTGCCAGCAGCCAAGATCCGGGACAGGGGGGCTACACCTTC.

V gene TRBV4-2 combines with J gene TRBJ2-2; 9 nucleotides align to TRBD2. The ends lost 1 base at V and 4 bases at J; junction bases unmatched: 1. CDR1 and CDR2 from the germline V gene are LGHNA and YNFKEQ. The CDR3 has 15 residues. CDR3 amino acids: CASSQGGLATGELFF. CDR3 DNA sequence: TGTGCCAGCAGCCAAGGGGGACTAGCCACCGGGGAGCTGTTTTTT.

The CDR3 loop is CASSLGASGRYNEQFF. CDR3 bases: TGCGCCAGCAGCTTGGGAGCTAGCGGGCGCTACAATGAGCAGTTCTTC. V gene TRBV5-1 combines with J gene TRBJ2-1; TRBD2 aligns across 8 bases. Germline trimming cut 0 bases from V and 3 bases from J; bases unmatched to any gene: 5. The CDR3 consists of 16 residues. Germline-derived CDR1 and CDR2 are SGHRS and YFSETQ.

This CDR3 reads CASSQLRLVTDTQYF. In DNA, the CDR3 is TGCGCCAGCAGCCAACTCCGACTAGTCACAGATACGCAGTATTTT. V gene TRBV4-3 combines with J gene TRBJ2-3; D possibly corresponds to TRBD2 (6 bases). The V gene's germline CDR1 is LGHNA and CDR2 YSLEER. This CDR3 spans 15 amino acids. With 2 bases removed from V and 2 bases from J, the gap between germline ends came to 11 bases.

This clone was counted once. The rearrangement uses TRBV30 and TRBJ1-5; D perhaps matches TRBD1 (5 bases). Trimming stripped 0 bases from V and 7 bases from J, with 13 bases between. The CDR3 extends over 14 amino acids. CDR1 is GTSNPN, CDR2 SVGIG, per germline (reference sequence). The CDR3, as DNA: TGTGCCTGGAGTGTGCCAGGGATGAGGCAGCCCCAGCATTTT. This encodes CAWSVPGMRQPQHF.

This clone has only one observation. The chain uses TRBV5-1 and TRBJ2-5, with D uncertain. The tail of the sequence fits TRBJ2-7 better, so the J call may be wrong. This CDR3 comprises 11 residues. Germline CDR1 reads SGHRS; CDR2 reads YFSETQ. The CDR3 DNA reads TGCGCCAGCAGCTTGGCCTACGAGCAGTACTTC. Amino acid sequence: CASSLAYEQYF.

The chain joins TRBV29-1 to TRBJ2-5, with D tentatively TRBD2 (6 bases). Germline V gene sequence: CDR1 SQVTM, CDR2 ANQGSEA. The V gene lost 5 bases and the J gene lost 1 base, with 11 bases spanning the gap. The CDR3 runs to 13 residues. The CDR3 sequence: CSVWLASQETQYF. CDR3 nucleotide sequence: TGCAGCGTTTGGCTAGCGAGCCAAGAGACCCAGTACTTC.

This clone has just a few counts. The J gene is TRBJ1-1, the V gene TRBV7-2, with 9 nucleotides matching TRBD1. J gave up 3 bases and V 5 bases, and 7 bases lay outside the gene matches. Germline-derived CDR1 and CDR2 are SGHTA and FQGNSA. The CDR3 is 15 amino acids. CDR3 sequence: CASSPDRGRYTEAFF. The CDR3 coding sequence is TGTGCCAGCAGCCCTGACAGGGGGAGGTACACTGAAGCTTTCTTT.